These 32 T cell receptor beta chains were sequenced from one sample in a study of T cell changes during pregnancy in multiple sclerosis. The data were produced by immunoSEQ multiplex PCR, yet TCRdb's version contains in-frame clones alone and is incomplete. The sample yields about 68,000 clones, about nine tenths seen once. Sequencing was performed on peripheral blood, taken in the third trimester of pregnancy. The receptor set was obtained from a female donor with multiple sclerosis, enrolled in a pregnancy study.

The genes are TRBV10-3 and TRBJ1-2; D gene uncertain. The germline V gene has CDR1 ENHRY and CDR2 SYGVKD. CDR3 length: 14 amino acids. Trimming removed 4 bases at V and 3 bases at J, with 12 bases between. The DNA for the CDR3 is TGTGCCATCAGTGTGGCAGGCCAAGACTATGGCTACACCTTC. This encodes CAISVAGQDYGYTF.

V is TRBV27 and J is TRBJ2-1, with 7 bases fitting TRBD1. Trimming removed 1 base from V and 8 bases from J; junction bases left unmatched: 5. The CDR3 extends over 14 amino acids. The germline V gene encodes CDR1 MNHEY and CDR2 SMNVEV (reference sequence). CDR3 in DNA: TGTGCCAGCAGTTTATTAGGGGGCGAGGATGAGCAGTTCTTC. Protein sequence: CASSLLGGEDEQFF.

This sequence joins TRBV29-1 and TRBJ1-2; D is uncertain. Between the trimmed V and J ends, which lost 2 bases and 5 bases, there was a span of 21 bases. The CDR3 runs 16 residues. The germline gives CDR1 SQVTM, CDR2 ANQGSEA. The CDR3 bases are TGCAGCGTTGAACCGGGGTTCGGCCATAAGGAATATGGCTACACCTTC. Translating it yields CSVEPGFGHKEYGYTF.

The chain combines TRBV2 with TRBJ2-3, with TRBD2 identical over 10 bases. V trimming: 9 bases; J trimming: 2 bases; junction bases outside the gene matches: 8. CDR3 length: 15 amino acids. Germline CDR1 is SNHLY and CDR2 is FYNNEI. The CDR3 coding sequence is TGTGCCAGTAGTAGCGGGGGGCCGCTCACAGATACGCAGTATTTT. As protein: CASSSGGPLTDTQYF.

The V gene is TRBV7-9, the J gene TRBJ2-7; D gene uncertain. The germline CDR1 and CDR2 sequences are SEHNR and FQNEAQ (reference sequence). V was shortened by 3 bases and J by 0 bases, with 12 bases between the two germline ends. The CDR3 runs to 15 residues. CDR3 coding DNA: TGTGCCAGCAGCTTCGGTGCCCTAAGCTCCTACGAGCAGTACTTC. Protein: CASSFGALSSYEQYF.

The chain couples TRBV6-5 to TRBJ1-3, with TRBD1 matching 8 bases. Per the germline V gene, CDR1 is MNHEY and CDR2 is SVGAGI. Trimming took 5 bases from V and 0 from J; bases not matched to a gene: 3. The CDR3 runs to 15 residues. CDR3 region: CASSTGGSSGNTIYF. In DNA, the CDR3 is TGTGCCAGCAGTACAGGGGGTAGCTCTGGAAACACCATATATTTT.

The chain is built from TRBV19 and TRBJ1-5; the D gene is possibly TRBD1 (5 bases). This CDR3 contains 15 residues. Germline V gene data show CDR1 as LNHDA and CDR2 as SQIVND (reference sequence). Between the trimmed V and J ends, which lost 7 bases and 10 bases, there was a span of 23 bases. CDR3 sequence (DNA): TGTGCCAGTACCCCTGTTTTGGCAGGGTCGCGTCCCCAGCATTTT. Its translation is CASTPVLAGSRPQHF.

The chain is built from TRBV6-1 and TRBJ2-7; TRBD2 matches at 7 bases. V trimming: 7 bases; J trimming: 3 bases; junction bases outside the gene matches: 6. Looked up from germline, CDR1 is MNHNS and CDR2 is SASEGT. This CDR3 spans 13 amino acids. The CDR3 DNA reads as TGTGCCAGCAACCGGGGCGGGAGCTACGAGCAGTACTTC. This encodes CASNRGGSYEQYF.

DNA for the CDR3: TGTGCCAGCAGCTTGGGTCAAAGCAATCAGCCCCAGCATTTT. Encoded protein: CASSLGQSNQPQHF. This sequence joins TRBV5-8 and TRBJ1-5; the D is unclear. This CDR3 comprises 14 residues. Germline CDR1 SGHTS, CDR2 YDEGEE. V lost 0 bases and J lost 1, with 5 bases in between.

This clone was seen a few times. The chain couples TRBV2 to TRBJ1-5, with a weak D call TRBD1 (6 bases). Germline V CDR1 and CDR2: SNHLY, FYNNEI. V dropped 6 bases and J dropped 0 bases, with 6 bases sitting between them. This CDR3 contains 13 residues. CDR3 amino acids: CASRQGSNQPQHF. The CDR3 region has the DNA TGTGCCAGCAGACAGGGTAGCAATCAGCCCCAGCATTTT.

The rearrangement uses TRBV30 and TRBJ1-2, with D hard to call. Germline CDR1 and CDR2: GTSNPN and SVGIG (reference sequence). V was cut by 0 bases and J by 6 bases, with 11 bases left in between. This CDR3 region has 13 residues. The CDR3 loop is CAWSVRGVHGYTF. CDR3 DNA sequence: TGTGCCTGGAGTGTAAGAGGCGTCCATGGCTACACCTTC.

This clone was seen just once. The rearrangement joins TRBV19 to TRBJ2-7, with D perhaps TRBD2 (6 bases). This CDR3 spans 16 amino acids. The ends were cut back, 6 bases at V and 0 bases at J, with 18 bases in the middle. From germline, CDR1 is LNHDA and CDR2 SQIVND (reference sequence). The CDR3 region has the DNA TGTGCCAGTAGCGGGATCGGGGGAGGCCGCTCCTACGAGCAGTACTTC. Translating gives CASSGIGGGRSYEQYF.

The chain joins TRBV21-1 to TRBJ2-7; TRBD2 reflects the table's D call only, with no check against the DNA. TRBV21-1 is a pseudogene locus. The CDR3 totals 15 residues. The CDR3 protein is CASSFLAGPTYEQYF. In DNA, the CDR3 is TGTGCCAGCAGCTTCCTAGCGGGACCGACCTACGAGCAGTACTTC.

The chain joins TRBV13 to TRBJ1-1; D might be TRBD1 (5 bases). There are 13 residues in the CDR3. Trimming pared 3 bases from V and 5 bases from J, leaving 10 bases between. Germline V gene lookup returns CDR1 PRHDT and CDR2 FYEKMQ (reference sequence). CDR3 protein: CASSFGRGTEAFF. The CDR3 DNA sequence: TGTGCCAGCAGCTTTGGAAGGGGAACTGAAGCTTTCTTT.

The genes are TRBV27 and TRBJ2-7; 8 nucleotides match TRBD2. V lost 8 bases to trimming and J lost 2 bases; unmatched junction nucleotides: 17. CDR3 size: 17 residues. Looked up from germline, CDR1 is MNHEY and CDR2 is SMNVEV (reference sequence). CDR3 sequence (DNA): TGTGCCAGCCGGGCTGTGCGGGGGGACGTGAAGCCCTACGAGCAGTACTTC. It yields the protein CASRAVRGDVKPYEQYF.

The V gene is TRBV4-2, the J gene TRBJ1-1; D is possibly TRBD1 (5 bases). CDR3 length equals 16 residues. Germline lookup yields CDR1 LGHNA and CDR2 YNFKEQ. The germline V and J ends were trimmed by 5 bases and 1 base, with 17 bases remaining between them. The CDR3 coding sequence is TGTGCCAGCAGCTCCCCTCTGCGGGGCGCGAACACTGAAGCTTTCTTT. This translates into CASSSPLRGANTEAFF.

This clone was found a few times. The chain uses TRBV19 and TRBJ1-6, with TRBD1 matching over 8 bases. The length of the CDR3 is 15 residues. V was clipped by 5 bases and J by 7 bases; unmatched bases: 7. Germline CDR1 reads LNHDA; CDR2 reads SQIVND (reference sequence). Here the CDR3 DNA reads TGTGCCAGTAGTCCGGGACAGGTTATGAATTCACCCCTCCACTTT. It encodes CASSPGQVMNSPLHF.

V and J are TRBV2 and TRBJ2-3; a possible D gene is TRBD1 (6 bases). V was clipped by 11 bases and J by 2 bases, with 17 bases between them. CDR3 length: 14 amino acids. Germline V gives CDR1 SNHLY, CDR2 FYNNEI. The CDR3 nucleotides read TGTGCCGGAACAGGGTTAATGTACACAGATACGCAGTATTTT. Its protein is CAGTGLMYTDTQYF.

J is TRBJ1-1 and V is TRBV5-6; no definite D call. The CDR3 is 13 amino acids. Trimming left V 1 base short and J 6 bases short, with 10 bases between. CDR1 SGHDT and CDR2 YYEEEE come from the germline V gene. CDR3 bases: TGTGCCAGCAGCTTGACCAACATCCCTGAAGCTTTCTTT. Its translation: CASSLTNIPEAFF. The variable domain in full, completed from reference TRBV5-6 and TRBJ1-1, reads DAGVTQSPTHLIKTRGQQVTLRCSPKSGHDTVSWYQQALGQGPQFIFQYYEEEERQRGNFPDRFSGHQFPNYSSELNVNALLLGDSALYLCASSLTNIPEAFFGQGTRLTVV.

The count of this clone is one. In nucleotides, the CDR3 is TGCGCCACCAACAATGGAGGGGAAGAGACCCAGTACTTC. Its translation: CATNNGGEETQYF. This rearrangement joins TRBV5-1 to TRBJ2-5; TRBD2 might be the D (6 bases). Trimming left V 9 bases short and J 3 bases short, with 15 bases between. From germline, CDR1 is SGHRS and CDR2 YFSETQ. This CDR3 has 13 residues.

Turning to this clone: This same CDR3 is encoded by further DNA sequences in the sample. The V gene is TRBV5-1, the J gene TRBJ1-1; the D is unclear. The CDR3 has 13 amino acids. Trimming shortened V by 5 bases and J by 0 bases, and 8 bases separated the two germline ends. Germline assignment: CDR1 SGHRS and CDR2 YFSETQ. The CDR3 coding sequence is TGCGCCAGCAGTCCCCGGGTGAACACTGAAGCTTTCTTT. As protein: CASSPRVNTEAFF.

V usage is TRBV18 and J usage is TRBJ2-7; 7 bases are a match to TRBD1. CDR1 KGHSH and CDR2 LQKENI come from the germline V gene. With 2 bases clipped from V and 2 bases from J, the junction kept 0 bases outside the gene matches. The CDR3 sequence is 13 residues long. CDR3 region: CASSPGTAYEQYF. DNA for the CDR3: TGTGCCAGCTCACCAGGGACAGCCTACGAGCAGTACTTC.

The genes are TRBV7-2 and TRBJ2-7; 8 nucleotides align to TRBD2. J gave up 3 bases and V 5 bases, and 6 bases lay outside the gene matches. The CDR3 loop spans 14 amino acids. In germline, CDR1 is SGHTA, CDR2 FQGNSA. The CDR3 coding sequence is TGTGCCAGCAGCCCCTGGACTAGCTTCTACGAGCAGTACTTC. Protein: CASSPWTSFYEQYF.

Of note for this clone: A read error may account for a junction end that differs from germline. The V and J genes are TRBV13 and TRBJ2-2; D is perhaps TRBD2 (6 bases). The germline CDR1 and CDR2 sequences are PRHDT and FYEKMQ (reference sequence). This CDR3 comprises 14 residues. The CDR3 DNA reads TGTGCCAGCAGCCACGGGGGTTCGACCGCGGAGCTGTTTTTT. Its protein product is CASSHGGSTAELFF. The full variable domain, completed using reference TRBV13 and TRBJ2-2, is AAGVIQSPRHLIKEKRETATLKCYPIPRHDTVYWYQQGPGQDPQFLISFYEKMQSDKGSIPDRFSAQQFSDYHSELNMSSLELGDSALYFCASSHGGSTAELFFGEGSRLTVL.

This rearrangement joins TRBV19 to TRBJ2-1, with D possibly being TRBD2 (7 bases). The germline gives CDR1 LNHDA, CDR2 SQIVND (reference sequence). Trimming removed 6 bases from V and 5 bases from J, with 23 bases in between. CDR3 length equals 17 residues. CDR3 loop: CASSPRGAGGAHNEQFF. CDR3 DNA: TGTGCCAGTAGCCCCCGGGGGGCAGGCGGGGCCCACAATGAGCAGTTCTTC.

In its sample, this clone was seen a few times. This rearrangement joins TRBV19 to TRBJ1-1; tentative D call: TRBD1 (5 bases). The germline V gene has CDR1 LNHDA and CDR2 SQIVND (reference sequence). The CDR3 is 13 amino acids. The V end lost 1 base, the J end lost 7 bases, and 10 bases lay between the germline ends. CDR3 nucleotide sequence: TGTGCCAGTAGTATAGTACCCACAGGTGAAGCTTTCTTT. Translating it yields CASSIVPTGEAFF.

V usage is TRBV7-2 and J usage is TRBJ2-1; possibly TRBD1 for D (6 bases). Trimming removed 1 base from V and 8 bases from J, with 12 bases in between. Per the germline V gene, CDR1 is SGHTA and CDR2 is FQGNSA. The CDR3 extends over 14 amino acids. The CDR3 loop is CASSLGGTRYEQFF. The CDR3 DNA sequence: TGTGCCAGCAGCTTAGGAGGGACACGGTATGAGCAGTTCTTC.

The chain couples TRBV7-3 to TRBJ1-6; the D is unclear. The germline V gene encodes CDR1 SGHTA and CDR2 FQGTGA. The CDR3 extends over 14 amino acids. Trimming shortened V by 0 bases and J by 12 bases, and 12 bases separated the two germline ends. CDR3 nucleotide sequence: TGTGCCAGCAGCTTAACGGGCAGTTTAGAACCCCTCCACTTT. This encodes CASSLTGSLEPLHF.

This clone appeared once. This rearrangement joins TRBV20-1 to TRBJ2-1; tentatively, D is TRBD2 (6 bases). CDR3 size: 11 residues. V gave up 6 bases and J gave up 5 bases, with 8 bases separating them. The germline CDR1 and CDR2 sequences are DFQATT and SNEGSKA (reference sequence). In DNA form, the CDR3 reads TGCAGTGCGACGGGGGACAATGAGCAGTTCTTC. It translates to CSATGDNEQFF.

The rearrangement uses TRBV4-3 and TRBJ1-4; a possible D gene is TRBD1 (5 bases). CDR1 LGHNA and CDR2 YSLEER come from the germline V gene. This CDR3 comprises 14 residues. Trimming pared 0 bases from V and 16 bases from J, leaving 18 bases between. The CDR3 DNA reads TGCGCCAGCAGCCAAGAGTGGGGCACCAGCCGACCGTTTTTT. It is translated as CASSQEWGTSRPFF.

This chain links TRBV18 with TRBJ2-5, with D hard to call. V was trimmed by 2 bases and J by 3 bases, leaving 7 bases between them. Germline lookup yields CDR1 KGHSH and CDR2 LQKENI. The CDR3 contains 13 residues. Here the CDR3 reads CASSPYREETQYF. The CDR3 DNA follows: TGTGCCAGCTCACCATACAGAGAAGAGACCCAGTACTTC.

The rearrangement joins TRBV18 to TRBJ2-7; 8 nucleotides align to TRBD2. The germline CDR1 and CDR2 sequences are KGHSH and LQKENI. The trim removed 0 bases at V and 2 bases at J, leaving 6 bases unmatched. There are 16 residues in the CDR3. DNA of the CDR3: TGTGCCAGCTCACCACCTGGCGTAGCGGGGCCCTACGAGCAGTACTTC. As protein: CASSPPGVAGPYEQYF.